The rows below give T cell receptor beta chains drawn from one sample of a study of cytomegalovirus exposure and HLA in healthy donors. Profiled with immunoSEQ multiplex PCR; TCRdb holds only in-frame clones, not every one. The repertoire table contains around 55,000 clones. Material: PBMCs. The receptor source for this set is a man aged 50-59 years in good health and CMV-seropositive. CDR3s include the opening cysteine and the closing phenylalanine or tryptophan. The D gene is left open where the match is weak.

d_gene	v_gene	j_gene	CDR3nt	CDR3aa
TRBD1	TRBV15	TRBJ2-7	TGTGCCACCAGCAAAGACAGGGGATACGAGCAGTACTTC	CATSKDRGYEQYF
.	TRBV4-3	TRBJ1-1	TGCGCCAGCAGCAACCTGATGAGCCCTGAAGCTTTCTTT	CASSNLMSPEAFF
TRBD1	TRBV27	TRBJ2-7	TGTGCCAGCGGCCCTTCCGGGACAGGGACCTACGAGCAGTACTTC	CASGPSGTGTYEQYF
.	TRBV19	TRBJ1-1	TGTGCCAGTAGCATTGGACAGATGAACACTGAAGCTTTCTTT	CASSIGQMNTEAFF
TRBD1	TRBV7-8	TRBJ1-6	TGTGCCAGCAGCTTGGGACAGAGCGATTCACCCCTCCACTTT	CASSLGQSDSPLHF
TRBD1	TRBV18	TRBJ2-1	TGTGCCAGCTCACCTCCGGGACAGGACGACAATGAGCAGTTCTTC	CASSPPGQDDNEQFF
TRBD1	TRBV12-5	TRBJ1-2	TGTGCTAGTGGTCCATCAGGGGGCTATGGCTACACCTTC	CASGPSGGYGYTF
.	TRBV9	TRBJ2-3	TGTGCCAGCAGCGTAGAGGTGTGGGGCCCCGGCACAGATACGCAGTATTTT	CASSVEVWGPGTDTQYF
.	TRBV5-1	TRBJ2-2	TGCGCCAGCAGCTTGGGTGGGAGAGTCACCGGGGAGCTGTTTTTT	CASSLGGRVTGELFF
TRBD1	TRBV7-6	TRBJ2-7	TGTGCCAGCAGCTTAGTAGAGGGGGCTCCTACCTACGAGCAGTACTTC	CASSLVEGAPTYEQYF
TRBD1	TRBV29-1	TRBJ1-2	TGCAGCGTCGAAATCCGGGACAGGGGGTGGAATGGCTACACCTTC	CSVEIRDRGWNGYTF
.	TRBV2	TRBJ2-7	TGTGCCAGCAGCCAAGACACGTCCTACGAGCAGTACTTC	CASSQDTSYEQYF
.	TRBV5-4	TRBJ1-2	TGTGCCAGCAGCTTCGACTCCAACTATGGCTACACCTTC	CASSFDSNYGYTF
.	TRBV4-3	TRBJ1-2	TGCGCCAGCAGCCACCACAGGGCAGGGGTGAATGGCTACACCTTC	CASSHHRAGVNGYTF
.	TRBV1	TRBJ2-1	TGCACCAGCAGCCAAGGCAAGGACGGAGGGAGGTACAATGAGCAGTTCTTC	CTSSQGKDGGRYNEQFF
TRBD1	TRBV10-3	TRBJ2-7	TGTGCCACAGGGGACAGGGCCCAAGAGCAGTACTTC	CATGDRAQEQYF
.	TRBV11-1	TRBJ1-3	TGTGCCAGCAGCCTTACAGGGACGGGCGGAAACACCATATATTTT	CASSLTGTGGNTIYF
.	TRBV19	TRBJ1-2	TGTGCCAGTAGTATCGGGGGGCTCAACTATGGCTACACCTTC	CASSIGGLNYGYTF
.	TRBV14	TRBJ2-5	TGTGCCAGCAGCCAATTTTCCGGTAAAGAGACCCAGTACTTC	CASSQFSGKETQYF
.	TRBV30	TRBJ1-1	TGTGCCTGGGATAGACGGAGCCCGAACACTGAAGCTTTCTTT	CAWDRRSPNTEAFF
.	TRBV18	TRBJ2-7	TGTGCCAGCTCACCACAGGAACAGAGCTACGAGCAGTACTTC	CASSPQEQSYEQYF
TRBD1	TRBV7-3	TRBJ2-3	TGTGCCAGCAGCTTAATTGGACAGGGAGCGGGTGATACGCAGTATTTT	CASSLIGQGAGDTQYF
.	TRBV2	TRBJ2-2	TGTGCCAGCAGTGTGGCAGCGAACACCGGGGAGCTGTTTTTT	CASSVAANTGELFF
.	TRBV28	TRBJ1-5	TGTGCCAGCAGTTTAGGGGGGGGCGACCAGCCCCAGCATTTT	CASSLGGGDQPQHF
.	TRBV5-1	TRBJ1-1	TGCGCCAGCAGCACCGAAAGGGGAGGCACTGAAGCTTTCTTT	CASSTERGGTEAFF
.	TRBV5-6	TRBJ1-5	TGTGCCAGCAGCTCCCTCAGACAGGCTAGCCAATCAGCCCCAGCATTT	CASSSLRQASQSAPAF
TRBD1	TRBV7-2	TRBJ2-1	TGTGCCAGCAGCTTAGGCGGACAGGGTGGACGTAATGAGCAGTTCTTC	CASSLGGQGGRNEQFF
.	TRBV7-2	TRBJ1-1	TGTGCCAGCAGCTTAGGCGGACAAAACATGAACACTGAAGCTTTCTTT	CASSLGGQNMNTEAFF